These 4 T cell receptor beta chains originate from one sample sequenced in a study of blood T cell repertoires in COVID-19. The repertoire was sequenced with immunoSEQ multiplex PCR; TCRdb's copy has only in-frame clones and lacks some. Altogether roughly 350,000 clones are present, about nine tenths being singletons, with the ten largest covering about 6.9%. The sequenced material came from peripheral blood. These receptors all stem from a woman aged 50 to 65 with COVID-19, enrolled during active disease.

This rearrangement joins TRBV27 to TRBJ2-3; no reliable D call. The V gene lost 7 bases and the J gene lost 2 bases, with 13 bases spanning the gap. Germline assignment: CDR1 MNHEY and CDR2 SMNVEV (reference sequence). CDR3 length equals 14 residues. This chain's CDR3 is CASTPRTHTDTQYF. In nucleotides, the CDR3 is TGTGCCAGCACCCCTCGCACACACACAGATACGCAGTATTTT.

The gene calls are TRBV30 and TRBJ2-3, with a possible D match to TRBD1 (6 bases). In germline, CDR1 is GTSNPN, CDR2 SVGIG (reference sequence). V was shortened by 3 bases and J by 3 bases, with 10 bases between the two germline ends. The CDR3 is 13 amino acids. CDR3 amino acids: CAWRVGATDTQYF. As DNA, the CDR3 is TGTGCCTGGAGGGTGGGGGCAACAGATACGCAGTATTTT.

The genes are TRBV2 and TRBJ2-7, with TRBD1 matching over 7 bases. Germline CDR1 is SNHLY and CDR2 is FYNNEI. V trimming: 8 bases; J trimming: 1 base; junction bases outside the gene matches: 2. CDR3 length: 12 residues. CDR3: CASGQDSYEQYF. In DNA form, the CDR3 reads TGTGCCAGCGGACAGGATTCCTACGAGCAGTACTTC.

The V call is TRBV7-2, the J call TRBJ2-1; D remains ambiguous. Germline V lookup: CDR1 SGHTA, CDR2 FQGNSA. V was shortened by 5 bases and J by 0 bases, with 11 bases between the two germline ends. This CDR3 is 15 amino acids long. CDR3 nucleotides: TGTGCCAGCAGCCTGGTGTGGAGCTCCTACAATGAGCAGTTCTTC. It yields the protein CASSLVWSSYNEQFF.